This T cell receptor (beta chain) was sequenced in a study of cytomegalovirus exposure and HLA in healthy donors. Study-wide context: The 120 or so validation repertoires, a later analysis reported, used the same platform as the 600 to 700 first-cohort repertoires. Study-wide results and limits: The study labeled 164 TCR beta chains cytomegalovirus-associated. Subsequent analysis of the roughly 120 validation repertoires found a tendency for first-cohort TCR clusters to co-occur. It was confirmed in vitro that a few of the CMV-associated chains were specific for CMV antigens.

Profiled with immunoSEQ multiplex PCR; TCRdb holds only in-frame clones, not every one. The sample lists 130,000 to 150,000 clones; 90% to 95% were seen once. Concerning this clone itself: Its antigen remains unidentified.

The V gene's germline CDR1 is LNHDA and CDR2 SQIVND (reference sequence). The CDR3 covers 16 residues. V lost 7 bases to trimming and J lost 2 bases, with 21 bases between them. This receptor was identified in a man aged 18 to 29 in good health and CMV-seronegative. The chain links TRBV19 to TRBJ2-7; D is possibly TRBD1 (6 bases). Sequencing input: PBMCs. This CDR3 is CASKGTGRKGTYEQYF. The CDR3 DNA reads TGTGCCAGTAAGGGAACAGGGCGCAAGGGGACCTACGAGCAGTACTTC.